This passage covers 26 T cell receptor beta chains from one sample sequenced in a study of blood T cell repertoires in COVID-19. Assay used: immunoSEQ multiplex PCR; TCRdb lists only in-frame clones, some missing. The data hold under 300,000 clones, with 70% to 85% observed a single time. The sequenced sample was peripheral blood. Receptors originate from a human donor with COVID-19, enrolled during active disease. The donor label of this sample is uncertain.

The chain has TRBV12-3 or TRBV12-4 and TRBJ2-7; D is undetermined. This CDR3 comprises 12 residues. The V gene lost 3 bases and the J gene lost 7 bases, with 10 bases spanning the gap. The CDR3 DNA reads TGTGCCAGCAGTTTCTCGGTCCGGGAGCAGTACTTC. Its translation: CASSFSVREQYF.

This chain uses TRBV29-1 with TRBJ1-2; maybe TRBD1 (6 bases). CDR1 is SQVTM and CDR2 is ANQGSEA in the germline V gene. CDR3 length: 14 residues. V dropped 1 base and J dropped 4 bases, with 13 bases sitting between them. The CDR3 bases are TGCAGCGTTGAAGCCCGGACAGAATCCTATGGCTACACCTTC. Its translation is CSVEARTESYGYTF.

V is TRBV15 and J is TRBJ2-7; 14 nucleotides align to TRBD2. V was clipped by 5 bases and J by 4 bases; unmatched bases: 7. CDR1 and CDR2 (germline): LNHNV, YYDKDF (reference sequence). The CDR3 is 16 residues long. The CDR3 spells CATSLPGTSGSYEQYF. The CDR3 bases are TGTGCCACCAGCCTACCCGGGACTAGCGGGAGTTACGAGCAGTACTTC.

The chain uses TRBV6-4 and TRBJ1-5; TRBD1 aligns across 7 bases. V trimming: 6 bases; J trimming: 0 bases; junction bases outside the gene matches: 5. Germline values: CDR1 MRHNA, CDR2 SNTAGT. There are 15 residues in the CDR3. CDR3 sequence: CASRTTGNSNQPQHF. The CDR3 DNA sequence: TGTGCCAGCAGGACGACAGGGAATAGCAATCAGCCCCAGCATTTT.

This clone was found a few times. The identical CDR3 is also encoded by other nucleotide sequences in the sample. The DNA of the CDR3 is TGTGCCAGCAGTTCCGGGGACTATGGCTACACCTTC. Translation: CASSSGDYGYTF. The chain has TRBV12-3 or TRBV12-4 and TRBJ1-2; D call uncertain. V gave up 4 bases and J gave up 3 bases, with 6 bases separating them. This CDR3 region has 12 residues.

This chain's CDR3 is CASSLLTSGQETQYF. CDR3 DNA sequence: TGTGCCAGCAGTTTACTGACTAGCGGCCAAGAGACCCAGTACTTC. The chain links TRBV28 to TRBJ2-5, with TRBD2 identical over 9 bases. Germline-derived CDR1 and CDR2 are MDHEN and SYDVKM. The CDR3 loop spans 15 amino acids. With 2 bases clipped from V and 1 base from J, the junction kept 2 bases outside the gene matches.

The rearrangement joins TRBV15 to TRBJ1-5, with TRBD1 matching 7 bases. Germline loops: CDR1 LNHNV, CDR2 YYDKDF (reference sequence). The CDR3 contains 15 residues. V trimming: 3 bases; J trimming: 7 bases; junction bases outside the gene matches: 9. This CDR3 is CATSRDLRGIQPQHF. The CDR3 DNA follows: TGTGCCACCAGCAGGGATCTCAGGGGGATACAGCCCCAGCATTTT.

The chain uses TRBV18 and TRBJ2-1, with 12 positions matching TRBD1. The length of the CDR3 is 15 residues. V was clipped by 4 bases and J by 7 bases; unmatched bases: 5. Germline assignment: CDR1 KGHSH and CDR2 LQKENI. CDR3 DNA: TGTGCCAGCTCACGGGGACAGGGGGCCAATAATGAGCAGTTCTTC. The encoded protein is CASSRGQGANNEQFF. The full variable domain, its missing parts supplied by reference TRBV18 and TRBJ2-1, is NAGVMQNPRHLVRRRGQEARLRCSPMKGHSHVYWYRQLPEEGLKFMVYLQKENIIDESGMPKERFSAEFPKEGPSILRIQQVVRGDSAAYFCASSRGQGANNEQFFGPGTRLTVL.

J is TRBJ2-3 and V is TRBV12-5; D is ambiguous. With 3 bases removed from V and 6 bases from J, the gap between germline ends came to 4 bases. Germline V gene sequence: CDR1 LGHNT, CDR2 FRNRAP. The CDR3 sequence is 11 residues long. The CDR3 reads CASGLEDTQYF. The CDR3 DNA is TGTGCTAGTGGTTTAGAGGATACGCAGTATTTT.

The chain employs TRBV28 and TRBJ1-5, with D perhaps TRBD1 (5 bases). Looked up from germline, CDR1 is MDHEN and CDR2 is SYDVKM. The CDR3 totals 15 residues. Trimming took 2 bases from V and 5 from J, leaving 13 bases between them. The CDR3, as DNA: TGTGCCAGCAGTTTAGGGGGGGAAGGTTATCAGCCCCAGCATTTT. Protein product: CASSLGGEGYQPQHF.

The V call is TRBV2, the J call TRBJ1-1, with 7 bases identical to TRBD1. This CDR3 is 14 amino acids long. V gave up 6 bases and J gave up 5 bases; unmatched junction bases: 9. The V gene's germline CDR1 is SNHLY and CDR2 FYNNEI. The CDR3 reads CASSKDRDFTEAFF. The CDR3 DNA reads as TGTGCCAGCAGCAAAGACAGGGATTTTACTGAAGCTTTCTTT.

On this clone itself: Sequence at one end of the junction differs from germline and may be a read error. This chain uses TRBV5-1 with TRBJ2-5; D remains unclear. There are 14 residues in the CDR3. Germline V gives CDR1 SGHRS, CDR2 YFSETQ. DNA of the CDR3: TGCGCCAGCAGCTTGGGTGCCAGCCAAGAGGCCCAGTACTTC. This translates into CASSLGASQEAQYF.

The chain combines TRBV5-1 with TRBJ1-4; TRBD1 aligns across 7 bases. This CDR3 is 15 amino acids long. The trim removed 2 bases at V and 0 bases at J, leaving 1 base unmatched. CDR1 is SGHRS and CDR2 is YFSETQ in the germline V gene. CDR3 sequence: CASSFTGATNEKLFF. The DNA for the CDR3 is TGCGCCAGCAGCTTCACAGGGGCAACTAATGAAAAACTGTTTTTT. Based on the CDR3 plus reference TRBV5-1 and TRBJ1-4, the full variable domain is KAGVTQTPRYLIKTRGQQVTLSCSPISGHRSVSWYQQTPGQGLQFLFEYFSETQRNKGNFPGRFSGRQFSNSRSEMNVSTLELGDSALYLCASSFTGATNEKLFFGSGTQLSVL.

In its sample, this clone was seen a few times. The V gene is TRBV3-1 (or the pseudogene TRBV3-2), the J gene TRBJ1-1, with 7 bases lining up with TRBD1. The germline V gene encodes CDR1 LGHDT and CDR2 YNNKEL (reference sequence). Trimming took 1 base from V and 3 from J; bases not matched to a gene: 2. The CDR3 has 14 residues. Here the CDR3 reads CASSQATGDTEAFF. The CDR3 bases are TGTGCCAGCAGCCAAGCTACAGGGGACACTGAAGCTTTCTTT.

V gene TRBV2 combines with J gene TRBJ2-7; TRBD1 aligns across 7 bases. The V gene end was trimmed by 8 bases and the J gene end by 4 bases; junction bases not matched to a gene: 11. The germline CDR1 and CDR2 sequences are SNHLY and FYNNEI. The CDR3 consists of 14 residues. The CDR3 loop is CASGASLTGYEQYF. CDR3 coding DNA: TGTGCCAGCGGAGCCTCGTTGACAGGGTACGAGCAGTACTTC.

This clone was detected only a few times. The rearrangement joins TRBV19 to TRBJ1-5; TRBD1 is a possible D gene (6 bases). Per germline, CDR1 LNHDA and CDR2 SQIVND (reference sequence). The CDR3 extends over 14 amino acids. V lost 4 bases to trimming and J lost 9 bases, with 16 bases between them. In DNA form, the CDR3 reads TGTGCCAGTAGTACTTCGCAGGGGACCGGGCCCCAGCATTTT. Encoded protein: CASSTSQGTGPQHF.

This CDR3 is CASSLLGSGGFPPSYEQYF. The DNA of the CDR3 is TGTGCCAGCAGCTTACTGGGTTCGGGTGGCTTCCCCCCCTCCTACGAGCAGTACTTC. The J gene is TRBJ2-7, the V gene TRBV11-2; D is undetermined. There are 19 residues in the CDR3. Per the germline V gene, CDR1 is SGHAT and CDR2 is FQNNGV. With 2 bases removed from V and 0 bases from J, the gap between germline ends came to 23 bases.

CDR3 DNA: TGTGCCAGCAGCTGGGGGACTAGCCCAAACAATGAGCAGTTCTTC. It is translated as CASSWGTSPNNEQFF. The rearrangement joins TRBV5-4 to TRBJ2-1; 9 nucleotides align to TRBD2. From germline, CDR1 is SGHNT and CDR2 YYREEE (reference sequence). V lost 3 bases, J lost 5 bases, and 6 bases stayed unmatched. The CDR3 consists of 15 residues.

This sequence joins TRBV7-9 and TRBJ1-5; D gene ambiguous. V was clipped by 4 bases and J by 4 bases, with 5 bases between them. CDR1 SEHNR and CDR2 FQNEAQ come from the germline V gene (reference sequence). The CDR3 runs 12 residues. Here the CDR3 reads CASSSPNQPQHF. The CDR3 DNA sequence: TGTGCCAGCAGCTCCCCAAATCAGCCCCAGCATTTT.

The V gene is TRBV10-2, the J gene TRBJ1-5; tentatively, D is TRBD1 (6 bases). V was trimmed by 4 bases and J by 9 bases, leaving 13 bases between them. Germline CDR1 WSHSY, CDR2 SAAADI. CDR3 length: 13 residues. The DNA for the CDR3 is TGCGCCAGCAGTGCCGCCCTAGGGGGGCCCCAGCATTTT. It is translated as CASSAALGGPQHF.

V and J are TRBV29-1 and TRBJ2-3; TRBD2 might be the D (6 bases). V was clipped by 4 bases and J by 1 base, with 24 bases between them. CDR1 is SQVTM, CDR2 ANQGSEA, per germline. The CDR3 is made up of 18 amino acids. For the CDR3, the DNA is TGCAGCGTTGTGGGGGACCCCGGGAGCCCGTGGGGCACAGATACGCAGTATTTT. Its protein is CSVVGDPGSPWGTDTQYF.

This sequence joins TRBV3-1 (or the pseudogene TRBV3-2) and TRBJ2-1; D is possibly TRBD2 (5 bases). The ends were cut back, 0 bases at V and 8 bases at J, with 14 bases in the middle. In germline, CDR1 is LGHDT, CDR2 YNNKEL (reference sequence). The CDR3 loop spans 15 amino acids. CDR3 sequence (DNA): TGTGCCAGCAGCCAAGATATGGAGGAGTTCCATGAGCAGTTCTTC. Amino acid sequence: CASSQDMEEFHEQFF.

The gene calls are TRBV28 and TRBJ1-5; no reliable D call. Trimming took off 1 base at V and 7 bases at J, with 5 bases between the two ends. This CDR3 has 12 residues. Germline CDR1 is MDHEN and CDR2 is SYDVKM. DNA for the CDR3: TGTGCCAGCAGTTTATTTCGGCAGCCCCAGCATTTT. This gives the protein CASSLFRQPQHF.

The rearrangement uses TRBV30 and TRBJ2-7; 7 bases match TRBD2. Germline CDR1 GTSNPN, CDR2 SVGIG (reference sequence). The CDR3 totals 15 residues. The V gene end was trimmed by 8 bases and the J gene end by 3 bases; junction bases not matched to a gene: 16. CDR3 sequence: CARDRGEPGIYEQYF. The CDR3 bases are TGTGCCCGCGACCGGGGGGAGCCCGGGATCTACGAGCAGTACTTC.

The rearrangement links TRBV2 to TRBJ2-7, with 7 bases lining up with TRBD1. J was trimmed by 2 bases and V by 1 base; bases with no gene match: 5. CDR3 length equals 15 residues. The germline gives CDR1 SNHLY, CDR2 FYNNEI. The CDR3 nucleotides are TGTGCCAGCAGTGAAGTCGGGGACAGAACCTACGAGCAGTACTTC. Its translation: CASSEVGDRTYEQYF.

This clone has a single count. The CDR3 loop reads CASSVGPQDEAFF. The CDR3 DNA reads as TGTGCCAGCAGCGTAGGGCCCCAGGATGAAGCTTTCTTT. The gene calls are TRBV9 and TRBJ1-1; D is uncertain. Germline V gene lookup returns CDR1 SGDLS and CDR2 YYNGEE. Trimming left V 0 bases short and J 7 bases short, with 10 bases between. This CDR3 contains 13 residues.